What follows describes a single T cell receptor beta chain. Other nucleotide sequences from this sample produce the same CDR3. The record originates from a study of blood T cell repertoires in COVID-19. The ends lost 5 bases at V and 2 bases at J; junction bases unmatched: 2. The CDR3 totals 14 residues. CDR1 and CDR2 from the germline V gene are MNHEY and SMNVEV (reference sequence). Measured with immunoSEQ multiplex PCR; TCRdb has only the in-frame clones, and not every one. The sample lists approximately 180,000 clones; 84% were seen once. This chain connects TRBV27 to TRBJ1-5, with TRBD1 matching 8 bases. Source material: PBMCs or T cells enriched from blood (not recorded which). This TCR was sampled from a man aged 45-65 years who had recovered from COVID-19. DNA for the CDR3: TGTGCCAGCAGTAACAGGGGGGGCAATCAGCCCCAGCATTTT. As protein: CASSNRGGNQPQHF.